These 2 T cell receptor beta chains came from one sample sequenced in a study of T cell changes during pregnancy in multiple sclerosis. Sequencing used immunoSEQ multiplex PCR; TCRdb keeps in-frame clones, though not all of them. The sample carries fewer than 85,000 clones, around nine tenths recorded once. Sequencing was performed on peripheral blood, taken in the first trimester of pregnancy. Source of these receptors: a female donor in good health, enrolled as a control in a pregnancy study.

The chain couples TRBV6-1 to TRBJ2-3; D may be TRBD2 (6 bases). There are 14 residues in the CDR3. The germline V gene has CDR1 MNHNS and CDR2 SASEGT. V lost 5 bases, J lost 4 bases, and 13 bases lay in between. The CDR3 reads CASSLQTRPDTQYF. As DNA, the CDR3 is TGTGCCAGCAGTCTTCAGACTAGACCAGATACGCAGTATTTT.

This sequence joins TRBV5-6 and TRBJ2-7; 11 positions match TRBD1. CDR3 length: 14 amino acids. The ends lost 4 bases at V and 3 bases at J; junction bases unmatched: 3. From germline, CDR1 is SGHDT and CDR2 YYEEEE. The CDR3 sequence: CASSPGTGGYEQYF. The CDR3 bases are TGTGCCAGCAGCCCCGGGACAGGGGGCTACGAGCAGTACTTC.